This TCR beta chain was identified during a study of identifying expanded T cells in peripheral blood (dated by TCRdb to the late 2010s). With regard to the full study: Four technical replicates, made by sequencing separate aliquots from the same pool of genomic DNA, were compared pairwise.

Of note for this clone: There is no known antigen for this receptor. No clone much larger than this one lies a single base away; base qualities are absent.

The CDR3, from cysteine to phenylalanine, totals 15 residues. The kept DNA is CDR3 alone, 45 bases in frame from the first base. V trim: 4 bases; J trim: 4 bases; unmatched bases: 6. The germline V gene yields SGHTA for CDR1 and FQGNSA for CDR2. No immune events, such as infections, were documented for the healthy donors during the collection period. Time-dependent variance in a beta-binomial model of T-cell clone differential abundance was calibrated using healthy-donor blood repertoires as a training cohort. There were some ten healthy donors in the training cohort, of whom 3 were female and 7 were male. Donor ages ranged from roughly 25 to 65 years, with an average of 43 years. Obtained from a commercial supplier, whole blood was collected from each healthy donor at three time points set around two weeks apart. For immunosequencing, genomic DNA was extracted from unsorted whole blood. The immunoSEQ Assay, which relies on bias-controlled multiplex PCR amplification of genomic DNA, was used to profile TCRbeta CDR3 regions. In the source study's methods: To quantify the absolute abundance of each unique TCRbeta CDR3 region, the sequences were collapsed and filtered. Differential abundance was tested with two models: a binomial (Fisher-equivalent) model and a beta-binomial model that adds time-dependent variance fitted from healthy donors. Clones with fewer than 5 combined templates were removed, and a clone was called differentially abundant if the clone's Benjamini-Hochberg FDR was below 0.01. The form v = (b*log(k)+a)^2 was used to model beta-binomial variance as a function of total template count across the two samples. Entries here come from immuneACCESS through TCRdb and include only in-frame sequences with V and J called. Some clones fail to appear in such tables; in the studies checked, an unresolved V gene covers under half of the shortfall, and the cause of the remainder is unknown. The V and J calls and clone size are taken from that table; D and trimming were inferred from the DNA. The sample table holds more than 85,000 clones, of which about 91% were seen once. Jointly, the top ten make up 12% to 15% of the sample.

What the research found in general, with its limitations: The binomial model flagged approximately 1.2 differentially abundant clones between technical replicates but 15 to 17 over around 2 weeks and approximately 18 over approximately four weeks. The beta-binomial model significantly reduced the number of clones called differentially abundant and the false-positive rate across all healthy-donor time intervals. Variance in clone template counts between roughly two-week samples significantly increased with total template count across all healthy donors. The authors expected that biological variance in healthy repertoires might rise further over much longer intervals, such as months to years.

This TCR came from a person aged 18 to 69 in good health. In this chain, TRBV7-2 is recombined with TRBJ2-7; 11 bases in the junction line up with TRBD2. The sample taken for sequencing was blood. The nucleotide sequence is given as TGTGCCAGCAGCTCACCGGGACTAGCGGTTTACGAGCAGTACTTC. It is translated as CASSSPGLAVYEQYF.